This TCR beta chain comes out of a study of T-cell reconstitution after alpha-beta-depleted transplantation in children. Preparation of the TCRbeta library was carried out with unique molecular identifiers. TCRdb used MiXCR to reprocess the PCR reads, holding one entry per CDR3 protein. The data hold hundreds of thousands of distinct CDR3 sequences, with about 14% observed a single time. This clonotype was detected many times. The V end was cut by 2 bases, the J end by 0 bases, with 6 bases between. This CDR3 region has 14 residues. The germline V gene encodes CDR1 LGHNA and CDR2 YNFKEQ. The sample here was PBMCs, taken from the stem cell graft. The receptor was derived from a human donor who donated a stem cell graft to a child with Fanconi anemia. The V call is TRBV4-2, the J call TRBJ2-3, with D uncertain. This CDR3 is CASSQFASTDTQYF. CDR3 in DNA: TGTGCCAGCAGCCAATTCGCTAGCACAGATACGCAGTATTTT.